Following are 21 T cell receptor beta chains from one sample sequenced in a study of blood T cells in healthy people across ages. Primers used in a second PCR of about 7 to 12 cycles were a sample-barcoded 5' primer and a J-beta primer mix. TCRdb fed the 5' RACE reads into MiXCR, producing one record per CDR3 protein. This sample carries about 900,000 distinct CDR3 sequences, around 68% of them seen once, and the ten largest clones take about a quarter. The sample consisted of blood. These receptors were taken from a young man in good health.

This clonotype appeared a few times. The rearrangement uses TRBV6-5 and TRBJ2-5; a weak D match, TRBD1 (6 bases). The DNA matches TRBJ2-7 better at its end, which makes the J call doubtful. CDR3 length equals 13 residues. CDR1 and CDR2 (germline): MNHEY, SVGAGI. The CDR3 bases are TGTGCCAGCAGCCGGACAGCGGCGTACGAGCAGTACTTC. Protein: CASSRTAAYEQYF.

V is TRBV5-5 and J is TRBJ2-5; 10 bases match TRBD1. The V segment lost 0 bases and the J segment 4 bases; nucleotides outside the gene matches: 6. CDR3 length: 16 amino acids. Germline CDR1 reads SGHKS; CDR2 reads YYEKEE (reference sequence). This CDR3 reads CASSLEDRGWGETQYF. In DNA, the CDR3 is TGTGCCAGCAGCTTGGAGGACAGGGGGTGGGGAGAGACCCAGTACTTC. Filled out from reference TRBV5-5 and TRBJ2-5, the complete variable domain reads DAGVTQSPTHLIKTRGQQVTLRCSPISGHKSVSWYQQVLGQGPQFIFQYYEKEERGRGNFPDRFSARQFPNYSSELNVNALLLGDSALYLCASSLEDRGWGETQYFGPGTRLLVL.

Comments on this clonotype: The junction and the germline gene differ at one end; a read error may be behind it. The chain has TRBV27 and TRBJ1-1; no clear D gene. The CDR3 sequence is 13 residues long. Germline V gene data show CDR1 as MNHEY and CDR2 as SMNVEV (reference sequence). The CDR3 bases are TGTGCTAGCAGCAAGCTGTCGAACACTGAAGCTTTCTTT. Translating gives CASSKLSNTEAFF.

This chain uses TRBV27 with TRBJ1-4; D not resolved. The CDR3 is made up of 15 amino acids. Germline V gene data show CDR1 as MNHEY and CDR2 as SMNVEV (reference sequence). Trimming cost V 0 bases and J 6 bases, with 11 bases left between them. CDR3 in amino acids: CASSLSIGIHEKLFF. CDR3 sequence (DNA): TGTGCCAGCAGTTTATCGATAGGGATACATGAAAAACTGTTTTTT. Full variable domain (outside the CDR3, taken from reference TRBV27 and TRBJ1-4): EAQVTQNPRYLITVTGKKLTVTCSQNMNHEYMSWYRQDPGLGLRQIYYSMNVEVTDKGDVPEGYKVSRKEKRNFPLILESPSPNQTSLYFCASSLSIGIHEKLFFGSGTQLSVL.

This clonotype was recorded a few times. The chain employs TRBV12-3 or TRBV12-4 and TRBJ2-7, with TRBD1 as a possible D gene (5 bases). The CDR3 covers 13 residues. The germline V and J ends were trimmed by 10 bases and 6 bases, with 19 bases remaining between them. DNA of the CDR3: TGTGCCACCAAGGGGATCAGCCAAGGCGAGCAGTACTTC. The encoded protein is CATKGISQGEQYF.

This clonotype was recorded a few times. This rearrangement joins TRBV18 to TRBJ1-2, with D possibly matching TRBD1 (5 bases). Trimming removed 1 base from V and 5 bases from J, with 14 bases in between. The length of the CDR3 is 15 residues. The germline gives CDR1 KGHSH, CDR2 LQKENI. The CDR3: CASSPLDLRGYGYTF. The CDR3 DNA sequence: TGTGCCAGCTCACCACTCGACCTAAGGGGATATGGCTACACCTTC.

The V and J genes are TRBV20-1 and TRBJ1-2; D gene unclear. Per the germline V gene, CDR1 is DFQATT and CDR2 is SNEGSKA (reference sequence). The V gene lost 0 bases and the J gene lost 5 bases, with 7 bases spanning the gap. The CDR3 is made up of 12 amino acids. The CDR3 DNA is TGCAGTGCTAGAGATAACCGGTATGGCTACACCTTC. This encodes CSARDNRYGYTF.

The chain couples TRBV7-6 to TRBJ2-6; 9 bases are shared with TRBD2. After removal of 7 bases from V and 0 bases from J, the junction contained 10 bases not matched to a gene. Germline-derived CDR1 and CDR2 are SGHVS and FNYEAQ. The CDR3 runs to 18 residues. In DNA, the CDR3 is TGTGCCAGCATGCCGGGACTAGCTGAAGTCTCTGGGGCCAACGTCCTGACTTTC. Translated: CASMPGLAEVSGANVLTF.

The CDR3 is CASSTGTGGTDTQYF. CDR3 bases: TGTGCCAGCAGTACCGGGACAGGGGGCACAGATACGCAGTATTTT. The J gene is TRBJ2-3, the V gene TRBV6-2 or TRBV6-3, with TRBD1 identical over 10 bases. The CDR3 loop spans 15 amino acids. Germline CDR1 and CDR2: MNHEY and SVGEGT. V shed 5 bases, J shed 1 base, and the junction held 3 bases outside the gene matches.

The rearrangement joins TRBV21-1 to TRBJ2-5; TRBD1 reflects the table's D call only, with no check against the DNA. TRBV21-1 constitutes a pseudogene. This CDR3 has 13 amino acids. Here the CDR3 DNA reads TGTGCCAGCCAGGGACACGAAAACGAGACCCAGTACTTC. Translated, it gives CASQGHENETQYF.

The genes are TRBV5-1 and TRBJ2-5; TRBD2 aligns across 11 bases. Germline V gives CDR1 SGHRS, CDR2 YFSETQ. Trimming cost V 1 base and J 0 bases; bases outside gene matches: 5. The CDR3 spans 17 residues. The chain's CDR3 is CASSLFTSGGHQETQYF. The CDR3 DNA is TGCGCCAGCAGCTTGTTCACTAGCGGGGGTCACCAAGAGACCCAGTACTTC.

The chain combines TRBV6-2 or TRBV6-3 with TRBJ1-1; a weak D match, TRBD1 (6 bases). Deletions cut 6 bases from V and 0 bases from J, with 20 bases between. This CDR3 is built from 17 residues. Germline CDR1 reads MNHEY; CDR2 reads SVGEGT. The CDR3 coding sequence is TGTGCCAGCAGCTCTACCGGGACACCTGTCATGAACACTGAAGCTTTCTTT. The encoded protein is CASSSTGTPVMNTEAFF.

The chain joins TRBV9 to TRBJ2-1; D gene unclear. Per germline, CDR1 SGDLS and CDR2 YYNGEE. V lost 1 base and J 5 bases, leaving 7 bases between the germline ends. The CDR3 is 13 amino acids. CDR3 in DNA: TGTGCCAGCAGCGTACCGACCCACAATGAGCAGTTCTTC. It yields the protein CASSVPTHNEQFF.

V gene TRBV27 combines with J gene TRBJ2-1; D call uncertain. The CDR3 length is 13 residues. V lost 3 bases and J lost 7, with 10 bases in between. In germline, CDR1 is MNHEY, CDR2 SMNVEV (reference sequence). CDR3 coding DNA: TGTGCCAGCAGTTTCCTGACTCGGAATGAGCAGTTCTTC. Translating it yields CASSFLTRNEQFF.

The chain links TRBV6-6 to TRBJ2-7; a possible D gene is TRBD2 (5 bases). The end of the DNA is better explained by TRBJ2-5, so the J call may be wrong. In germline, CDR1 is MNHNY, CDR2 SVGAGI (reference sequence). CDR3 length: 14 amino acids. In DNA form, the CDR3 reads TGTGCCAGCAGTTACCTTGAGGGAGAAGAGACCCAGTACTTC. Translating it yields CASSYLEGEETQYF.

CDR3 DNA: TGTGCCAGCAGCCCCAACCCCAGGGGCGCTTCTTCCACCTTC. Protein: CASSPNPRGASSTF. The rearrangement links TRBV9 to TRBJ1-2, with a tentative D call TRBD1 (6 bases). The germline gives CDR1 SGDLS, CDR2 YYNGEE. CDR3 length equals 14 residues. V was shortened by 4 bases and J by 13 bases, with 23 bases between the two germline ends.

J is TRBJ2-3 and V is TRBV2, with D tentatively TRBD2 (6 bases). Deletions cut 7 bases from V and 2 bases from J, with 16 bases between. The CDR3 consists of 15 residues. Germline CDR1 and CDR2: SNHLY and FYNNEI. CDR3 region: CASTWAREDTDTQYF. In DNA form, the CDR3 reads TGTGCCAGCACCTGGGCAAGGGAGGACACAGATACGCAGTATTTT.

The gene calls are TRBV7-9 and TRBJ2-4, with TRBD2 matching over 13 bases. TRBJ2-7 matches the DNA end more closely, so the J call is doubtful. Germline V gene sequence: CDR1 SEHNR, CDR2 FQNEAQ (reference sequence). The CDR3 spans 15 residues. The CDR3 spells CASSSGLAGISEQYF. The CDR3 nucleotides read TGTGCCAGCAGCTCGGGACTAGCGGGGATTAGCGAGCAGTACTTC.

The rearrangement uses TRBV7-9 and TRBJ1-2; maybe TRBD1 (5 bases). Trimming stripped 1 base from V and 4 bases from J, with 19 bases between. In germline, CDR1 is SEHNR, CDR2 FQNEAQ (reference sequence). The CDR3 has 17 residues. CDR3 residues: CASSLGTQGVGGYGYTF. The CDR3 nucleotides read TGTGCCAGCAGCTTAGGGACCCAGGGTGTGGGCGGCTATGGCTACACCTTC.

This clonotype was counted between two and nine times. V gene TRBV28 combines with J gene TRBJ2-1, with 11 bases fitting TRBD2. The CDR3 contains 17 residues. J lost 7 bases, V lost 4 bases, and 12 bases had no gene match. From germline, CDR1 is MDHEN and CDR2 SYDVKM. Here the CDR3 DNA reads TGTGCCAGCAGTTACGTAGATCTAGCGGGGGGAGAGAATGAGCAGTTCTTC. It translates to CASSYVDLAGGENEQFF.

V and J are TRBV24-1 and TRBJ2-3; 7 bases are a match to TRBD2. Germline V gene lookup returns CDR1 KGHDR and CDR2 SFDVKD. The CDR3 runs to 15 residues. The ends lost 4 bases at V and 2 bases at J; junction bases unmatched: 5. Here the CDR3 reads CATSDKGLDTDTQYF. CDR3 DNA sequence: TGTGCCACCAGTGACAAAGGACTAGACACAGATACGCAGTATTTT.